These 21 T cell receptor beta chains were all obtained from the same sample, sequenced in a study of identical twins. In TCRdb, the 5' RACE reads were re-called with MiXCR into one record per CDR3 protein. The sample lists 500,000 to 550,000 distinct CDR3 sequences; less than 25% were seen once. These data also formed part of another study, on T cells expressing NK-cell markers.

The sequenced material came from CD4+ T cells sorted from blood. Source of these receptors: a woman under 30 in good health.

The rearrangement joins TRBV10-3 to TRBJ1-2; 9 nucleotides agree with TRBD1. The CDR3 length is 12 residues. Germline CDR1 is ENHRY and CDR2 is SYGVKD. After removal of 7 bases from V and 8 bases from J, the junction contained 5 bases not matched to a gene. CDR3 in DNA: TGTGCCATCACTGGGGACAGGGAAGGCTACACCTTC. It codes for CAITGDREGYTF.

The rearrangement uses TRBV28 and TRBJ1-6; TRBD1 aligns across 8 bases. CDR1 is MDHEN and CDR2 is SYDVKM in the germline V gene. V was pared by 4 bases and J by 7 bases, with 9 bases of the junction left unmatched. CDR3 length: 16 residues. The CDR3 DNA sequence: TGTGCCAGCAGTTCCGAAGGACAGGGCGGAAATTCACCCCTCCACTTT. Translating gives CASSSEGQGGNSPLHF.

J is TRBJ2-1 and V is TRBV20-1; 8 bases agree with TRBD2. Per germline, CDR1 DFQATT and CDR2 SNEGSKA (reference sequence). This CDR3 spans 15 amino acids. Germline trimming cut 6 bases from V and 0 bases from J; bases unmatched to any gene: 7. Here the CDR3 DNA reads TGCAGTGCAACCGGGAGCGGGAGCTCCTACAATGAGCAGTTCTTC. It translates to CSATGSGSSYNEQFF.

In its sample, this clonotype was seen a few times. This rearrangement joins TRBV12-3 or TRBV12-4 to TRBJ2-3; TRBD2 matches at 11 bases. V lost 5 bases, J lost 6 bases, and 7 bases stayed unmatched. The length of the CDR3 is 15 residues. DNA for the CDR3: TGTGCCAGCAGTCCTTATAGCGGGGGGGCGGATACGCAGTATTTT. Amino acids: CASSPYSGGADTQYF.

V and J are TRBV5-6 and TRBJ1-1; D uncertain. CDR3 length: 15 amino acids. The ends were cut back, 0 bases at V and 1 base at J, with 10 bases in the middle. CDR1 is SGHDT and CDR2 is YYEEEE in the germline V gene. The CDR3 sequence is CASSLARRENTEAFF. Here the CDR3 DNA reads TGTGCCAGCAGCTTGGCCCGACGGGAGAACACTGAAGCTTTCTTT. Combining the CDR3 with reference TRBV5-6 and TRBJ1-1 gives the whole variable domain DAGVTQSPTHLIKTRGQQVTLRCSPKSGHDTVSWYQQALGQGPQFIFQYYEEEERQRGNFPDRFSGHQFPNYSSELNVNALLLGDSALYLCASSLARRENTEAFFGQGTRLTVV.

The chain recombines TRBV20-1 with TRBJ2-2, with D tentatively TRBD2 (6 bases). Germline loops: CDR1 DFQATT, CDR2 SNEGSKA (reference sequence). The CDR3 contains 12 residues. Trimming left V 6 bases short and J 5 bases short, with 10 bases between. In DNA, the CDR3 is TGCAGTGCGGGAAGCGGGACCGGGGAGCTGTTTTTT. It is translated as CSAGSGTGELFF.

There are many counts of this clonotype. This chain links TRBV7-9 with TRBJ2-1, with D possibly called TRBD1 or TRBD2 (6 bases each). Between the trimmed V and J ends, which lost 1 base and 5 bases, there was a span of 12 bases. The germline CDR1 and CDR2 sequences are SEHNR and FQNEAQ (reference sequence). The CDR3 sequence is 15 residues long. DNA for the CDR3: TGTGCCAGCAGCTTAGGAGGCGGGACACACAATGAGCAGTTCTTC. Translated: CASSLGGGTHNEQFF.

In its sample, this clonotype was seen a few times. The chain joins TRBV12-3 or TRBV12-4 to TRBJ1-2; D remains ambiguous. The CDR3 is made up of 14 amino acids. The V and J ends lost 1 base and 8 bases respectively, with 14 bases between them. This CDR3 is CASSLEATAGGYTF. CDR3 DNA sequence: TGTGCCAGCAGTTTAGAAGCCACGGCAGGCGGCTACACCTTC.

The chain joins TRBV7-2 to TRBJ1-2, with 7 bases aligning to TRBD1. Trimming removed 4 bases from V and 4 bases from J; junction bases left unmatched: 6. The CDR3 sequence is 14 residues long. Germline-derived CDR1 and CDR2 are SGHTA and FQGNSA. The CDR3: CASSWTGVSYGYTF. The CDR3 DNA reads TGTGCCAGCAGCTGGACAGGCGTCTCCTATGGCTACACCTTC.

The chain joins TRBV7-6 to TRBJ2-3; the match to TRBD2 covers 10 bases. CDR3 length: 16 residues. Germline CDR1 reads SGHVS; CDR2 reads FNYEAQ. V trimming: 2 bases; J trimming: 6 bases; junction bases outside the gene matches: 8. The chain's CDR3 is CASSLTAGGPWDTQYF. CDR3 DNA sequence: TGTGCCAGCAGCTTAACAGCGGGAGGGCCTTGGGATACGCAGTATTTT.

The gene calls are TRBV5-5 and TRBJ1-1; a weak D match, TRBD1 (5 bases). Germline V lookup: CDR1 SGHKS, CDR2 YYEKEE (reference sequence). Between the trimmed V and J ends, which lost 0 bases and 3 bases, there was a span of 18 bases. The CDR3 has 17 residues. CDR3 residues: CASSLASGTARDTEAFF. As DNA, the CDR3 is TGTGCCAGCAGCTTGGCTAGTGGGACCGCAAGGGACACTGAAGCTTTCTTT. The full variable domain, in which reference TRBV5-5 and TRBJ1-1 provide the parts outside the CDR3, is DAGVTQSPTHLIKTRGQQVTLRCSPISGHKSVSWYQQVLGQGPQFIFQYYEKEERGRGNFPDRFSARQFPNYSSELNVNALLLGDSALYLCASSLASGTARDTEAFFGQGTRLTVV.

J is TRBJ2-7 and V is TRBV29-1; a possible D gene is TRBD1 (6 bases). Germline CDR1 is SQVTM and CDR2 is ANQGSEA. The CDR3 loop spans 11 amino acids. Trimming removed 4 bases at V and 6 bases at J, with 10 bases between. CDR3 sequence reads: CSVGTAGEQYF. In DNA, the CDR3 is TGCAGCGTTGGGACAGCCGGCGAGCAGTACTTC.

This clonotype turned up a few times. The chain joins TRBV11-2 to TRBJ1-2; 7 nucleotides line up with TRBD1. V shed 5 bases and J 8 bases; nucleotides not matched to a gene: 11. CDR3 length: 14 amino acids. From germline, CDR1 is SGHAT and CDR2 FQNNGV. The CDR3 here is CASSALQGKGGYTF. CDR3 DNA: TGTGCCAGCAGCGCCCTACAGGGGAAGGGAGGCTACACCTTC.

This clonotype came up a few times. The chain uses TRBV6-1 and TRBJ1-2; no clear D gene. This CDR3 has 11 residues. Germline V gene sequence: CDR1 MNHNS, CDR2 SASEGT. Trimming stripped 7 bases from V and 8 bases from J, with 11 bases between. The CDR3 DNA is TGTGCCAGCACGGCGGGGTCGGGCTACACCTTC. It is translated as CASTAGSGYTF.

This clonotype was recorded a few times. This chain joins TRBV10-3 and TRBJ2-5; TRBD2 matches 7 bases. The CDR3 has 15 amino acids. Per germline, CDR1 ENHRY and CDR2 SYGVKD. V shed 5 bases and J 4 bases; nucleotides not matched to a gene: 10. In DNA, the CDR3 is TGTGCCATCAGTACCCCCGCGGGGGTTGGAGAGACCCAGTACTTC. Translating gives CAISTPAGVGETQYF.

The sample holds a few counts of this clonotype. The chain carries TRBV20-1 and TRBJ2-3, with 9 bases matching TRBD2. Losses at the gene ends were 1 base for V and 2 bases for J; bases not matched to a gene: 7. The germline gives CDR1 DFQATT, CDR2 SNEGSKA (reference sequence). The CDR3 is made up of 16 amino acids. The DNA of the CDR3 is TGCAGTGCTAGAGGAAGTACTAGCGGGTACACAGATACGCAGTATTTT. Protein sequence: CSARGSTSGYTDTQYF.

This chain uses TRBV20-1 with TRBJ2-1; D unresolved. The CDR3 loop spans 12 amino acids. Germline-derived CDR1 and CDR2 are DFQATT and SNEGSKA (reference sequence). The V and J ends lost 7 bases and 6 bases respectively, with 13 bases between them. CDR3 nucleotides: TGCAGTGTAAGAGACTCCCCCAATGAGCAGTTCTTC. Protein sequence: CSVRDSPNEQFF.

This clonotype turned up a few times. CDR3 sequence reads: CSASRSGIHYEQYF. DNA for the CDR3: TGCAGTGCTAGCCGGAGCGGGATTCACTACGAGCAGTACTTC. This chain uses TRBV20-1 with TRBJ2-7, with 7 bases fitting TRBD2. The CDR3 sequence is 14 residues long. With V trimmed by 3 bases and J by 3 bases, 8 bases remained unmatched. Germline V gives CDR1 DFQATT, CDR2 SNEGSKA (reference sequence).

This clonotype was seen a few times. The CDR3 bases are TGCAGTGCTCCCAGATCAGGGGGAGGTGTGAACATTCAGTACTTC. Amino acid sequence: CSAPRSGGGVNIQYF. The chain recombines TRBV20-1 with TRBJ2-4, with a possible D match to TRBD1 (7 bases). The CDR3 contains 15 residues. The germline V and J ends were trimmed by 5 bases and 7 bases, with 21 bases remaining between them. CDR1 DFQATT and CDR2 SNEGSKA come from the germline V gene (reference sequence).

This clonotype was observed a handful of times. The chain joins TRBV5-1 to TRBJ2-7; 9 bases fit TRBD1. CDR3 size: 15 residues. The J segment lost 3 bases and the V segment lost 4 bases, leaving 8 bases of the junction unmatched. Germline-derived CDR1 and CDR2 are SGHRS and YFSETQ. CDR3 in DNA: TGCGCCAGCAGCCACGGACAGGGGATTAACTACGAGCAGTACTTC. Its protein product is CASSHGQGINYEQYF.

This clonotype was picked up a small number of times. The CDR3 here is CSARDLRVNTEAFF. The CDR3, as DNA: TGCAGTGCTAGAGATCTACGGGTAAACACTGAAGCTTTCTTT. The chain carries TRBV20-1 and TRBJ1-1; no firm D call. V was pared by 0 bases and J by 2 bases, with 10 bases between. CDR3 length equals 14 residues. The germline gives CDR1 DFQATT, CDR2 SNEGSKA (reference sequence).